The sequence of this TCR beta chain was determined in a study of metastatic and nonmetastatic thyroid tumors. Study-level background: Repertoires from blood and tumor or nodule tissue of malignant and benign thyroid patients were compared.

This clone showed up many times. Its antigen is unknown. Thyroid surgery had not been preceded by any treatment in any patient. CDR1 and CDR2 from the germline V gene are DFQATT and SNEGSKA (reference sequence). The CDR3 spans 13 residues. V gave up 3 bases and J gave up 8 bases, with 16 bases separating them. Via MiXCR, TCRdb re-called the PCR reads. In the table there are around 35,000 clones, 15% to 20% of which are singletons. Regarding the study as a whole: It was reported that TCR beta diversity was significantly higher in malignant thyroid tumors than benign nodules, in blood and tumor.

The clonotype originates from a female donor with papillary thyroid cancer or a benign thyroid nodule (not recorded which). Some clones in this sample may be carry-over from other donors' samples. The source material was blood. The chain recombines TRBV20-1 with TRBJ1-1, with a possible D match to TRBD1 (6 bases). The CDR3 nucleotides read TGCAGTGCTAGTTTGGCGGGGGCCAAAGAAGCTTTCTTT. This sequence encodes CSASLAGAKEAFF.